This T cell receptor (beta chain) originates from a study of OX40 agonist ivuxolimab in advanced cancers. Generated by immunoSEQ multiplex PCR, the TCRdb table keeps only in-frame clones and is missing some. This table has 92,000 or so clones, 90% appearing once. CDR1 is LNHDA and CDR2 is SQIVND in the germline V gene (reference sequence). V was trimmed by 9 bases and J by 12 bases, leaving 17 bases between them. The CDR3 extends over 12 amino acids. The TCR was taken from an adult with an advanced solid tumor such as melanoma, head and neck, liver or kidney cancer. V is TRBV19 and J is TRBJ2-2; D possibly corresponds to TRBD1 (6 bases). Sample: CD4+ or CD8+ T cells sorted from blood, taken in a trial of the OX40 agonist ivuxolimab. For the CDR3, the DNA is TGTGCCAGCCATCGGGACAATGGGCAGCTGTTTTTT. Its protein is CASHRDNGQLFF.